Shown below are 32 T cell receptor beta chains from a single sample sequenced in a study of T cell responses to AZD1222 COVID-19 vaccine. TCRdb's copy holds only in-frame clones and misses some; the assay was immunoSEQ multiplex PCR. The table includes under 150,000 clones, around nine tenths detected once. Sequenced material: peripheral blood, taken on day 0 of AZD1222 vaccination. The receptors derive from an adult in good health.

The genes are TRBV7-2 and TRBJ2-2; 7 bases agree with TRBD1. J was trimmed by 3 bases and V by 5 bases; bases with no gene match: 3. This CDR3 is 14 amino acids long. The germline gives CDR1 SGHTA, CDR2 FQGNSA. This CDR3 is CASSRDRHTGELFF. In DNA form, the CDR3 reads TGTGCCAGCAGCCGGGACAGACACACCGGGGAGCTGTTTTTT. The full variable domain, its missing parts supplied by reference TRBV7-2 and TRBJ2-2, is GAGVSQSPSNKVTEKGKDVELRCDPISGHTALYWYRQSLGQGLEFLIYFQGNSAPDKSGLPSDRFSAERTGGSVSTLTIQRTQQEDSAVYLCASSRDRHTGELFFGEGSRLTVL.

V is TRBV28 and J is TRBJ2-1; D unresolved. Germline assignment: CDR1 MDHEN and CDR2 SYDVKM. Trimming removed 3 bases from V and 7 bases from J, with 22 bases in between. CDR3 length: 17 residues. CDR3 sequence reads: CASSFKTFHLIINEQFF. CDR3 coding DNA: TGTGCCAGCAGTTTTAAGACTTTTCACCTGATTATAAATGAGCAGTTCTTC.

V is TRBV5-1 and J is TRBJ1-2; D uncertain. Per germline, CDR1 SGHRS and CDR2 YFSETQ. The V gene lost 0 bases and the J gene lost 0 bases, with 12 bases spanning the gap. This CDR3 comprises 16 residues. The DNA for the CDR3 is TGCGCCAGCAGCTTGGGAAGGGTCTCCACTAACTATGGCTACACCTTC. Its translation: CASSLGRVSTNYGYTF. The variable domain in full, with the rest retrieved from reference TRBV5-1 and TRBJ1-2, is KAGVTQTPRYLIKTRGQQVTLSCSPISGHRSVSWYQQTPGQGLQFLFEYFSETQRNKGNFPGRFSGRQFSNSRSEMNVSTLELGDSALYLCASSLGRVSTNYGYTFGSGTRLTVV.

The CDR3 here is CASSWGQGDSPLHF. The CDR3 DNA reads TGTGCCAGCAGCTGGGGACAGGGAGATTCACCCCTCCACTTT. This chain connects TRBV5-4 to TRBJ1-6, with 9 bases fitting TRBD1. Germline lookup yields CDR1 SGHNT and CDR2 YYREEE (reference sequence). The trim removed 3 bases at V and 8 bases at J, leaving 3 bases unmatched. CDR3 length: 14 residues.

The DNA of the CDR3 is TGTGCCAGCGCCGGGACTAGCGGGAGCCGACTCCGCAATGAGCAGTTCTTC. This encodes CASAGTSGSRLRNEQFF. The chain uses TRBV11-2 and TRBJ2-1, with TRBD2 matching over 14 bases. Germline trimming cut 8 bases from V and 6 bases from J; bases unmatched to any gene: 12. The CDR3 sequence is 17 residues long. Germline values: CDR1 SGHAT, CDR2 FQNNGV.

V usage is TRBV7-9 and J usage is TRBJ1-1; D perhaps matches TRBD1 (6 bases). The CDR3 consists of 17 residues. The germline gives CDR1 SEHNR, CDR2 FQNEAQ (reference sequence). Trimming cost V 0 bases and J 0 bases, with 14 bases left between them. Written as DNA, the CDR3 is TGTGCCAGCAGCTTAGCGGACAGCAGATTGATGAACACTGAAGCTTTCTTT. It encodes CASSLADSRLMNTEAFF. Full variable domain (remainder filled in from reference TRBV7-9 and TRBJ1-1): DTGVSQNPRHKITKRGQNVTFRCDPISEHNRLYWYRQTLGQGPEFLTYFQNEAQLEKSRLLSDRFSAERPKGSFSTLEIQRTEQGDSAMYLCASSLADSRLMNTEAFFGQGTRLTVV.

The gene calls are TRBV2 and TRBJ1-2; D not resolved. Germline assignment: CDR1 SNHLY and CDR2 FYNNEI. The CDR3 loop spans 8 amino acids. The CDR3 loop is CEAGGYTF. CDR3 bases: TGTGAGGCTGGAGGCTACACCTTC.

V is TRBV28 and J is TRBJ2-6; TRBD1 agrees at 8 bases. The V and J ends lost 5 bases and 2 bases, in that order; junction bases with no gene match: 2. Per the germline V gene, CDR1 is MDHEN and CDR2 is SYDVKM. The length of the CDR3 is 15 residues. CDR3 in DNA: TGTGCCAGCAGTGTACAGGGGGCTGGGGCCAACGTCCTGACTTTC. This gives the protein CASSVQGAGANVLTF.

Here the CDR3 reads CSVEGSHTGELFF. The CDR3 coding sequence is TGCAGCGTTGAGGGGTCGCACACCGGGGAGCTGTTTTTT. This chain uses TRBV29-1 with TRBJ2-2; D is ambiguous. Trimming pared 3 bases from V and 3 bases from J, leaving 8 bases between. This CDR3 has 13 residues. Germline values: CDR1 SQVTM, CDR2 ANQGSEA.

This clone was detected only once. The rearrangement uses TRBV5-8 and TRBJ1-3; possible D gene TRBD1, 5 bases. The length of the CDR3 is 14 residues. Germline-derived CDR1 and CDR2 are SGHTS and YDEGEE. V gave up 4 bases and J gave up 3 bases, with 11 bases separating them. This chain's CDR3 is CASSAGLNGNTIYF. The CDR3 DNA reads as TGTGCCAGCAGCGCAGGGTTAAATGGAAACACCATATATTTT.

This clone has more than one count but fewer than ten. The chain carries TRBV18 and TRBJ1-3; D gene ambiguous. The germline gives CDR1 KGHSH, CDR2 LQKENI. Trimming shortened V by 2 bases and J by 2 bases, and 10 bases separated the two germline ends. The CDR3 totals 15 residues. CDR3 protein: CASSPRSTPGNTIYF. CDR3 sequence (DNA): TGTGCCAGCTCACCAAGGAGTACTCCTGGAAACACCATATATTTT.

The chain uses TRBV28 and TRBJ1-1; D is unresolved. The CDR3 totals 11 residues. Between the trimmed V and J ends, which lost 6 bases and 11 bases, there was a span of 13 bases. CDR1 and CDR2 from the germline V gene are MDHEN and SYDVKM. CDR3 in amino acids: CASSRPPVAFF. CDR3 DNA: TGTGCCAGCAGCAGACCCCCGGTCGCTTTCTTT.

This chain joins TRBV27 and TRBJ1-2; a possible D gene is TRBD1 (6 bases). Per the germline V gene, CDR1 is MNHEY and CDR2 is SMNVEV (reference sequence). The V gene lost 4 bases and the J gene lost 1 base, with 22 bases spanning the gap. The length of the CDR3 is 18 residues. Written as DNA, the CDR3 is TGTGCCAGCAGTTCCCAACCGAGCACAGGGTCCCTTAACTATGGCTACACCTTC. It is translated as CASSSQPSTGSLNYGYTF.

The CDR3 sequence: CASSPLRGGDTQYF. Written as DNA, the CDR3 is TGCGCCAGCAGCCCCTTACGGGGGGGAGATACGCAGTATTTT. The chain couples TRBV5-1 to TRBJ2-3; 8 nucleotides agree with TRBD2. Germline lookup yields CDR1 SGHRS and CDR2 YFSETQ. The CDR3 length is 14 residues. Trimming took 4 bases from V and 5 from J; bases not matched to a gene: 6.

The V and J genes are TRBV6-2 or TRBV6-3 and TRBJ1-2; D may be TRBD1 (6 bases). This CDR3 spans 12 amino acids. Germline lookup yields CDR1 MNHEY and CDR2 SVGEGT. V was trimmed by 4 bases and J by 4 bases, leaving 7 bases between them. The CDR3 nucleotides are TGTGCCAGCAGTTGGACAGCCTATGGCTACACCTTC. Translation: CASSWTAYGYTF.

In its sample, this clone was seen a few times. The genes are TRBV20-1 and TRBJ1-2; 7 bases match TRBD1. The V gene's germline CDR1 is DFQATT and CDR2 SNEGSKA (reference sequence). Unmatched junction bases numbered 5, after V lost 7 bases and J lost 6 bases. This CDR3 comprises 11 residues. The CDR3 DNA follows: TGCAGTGAGAGGGGGCGTGATGGCTACACCTTC. Translation: CSERGRDGYTF.

Regarding this clone: The junction departs from germline at one end; a sequencing error may be responsible. The chain combines TRBV12-3 or TRBV12-4 with TRBJ2-1; the match to TRBD1 covers 7 bases. The CDR3 consists of 13 residues. The DNA of the CDR3 is TGTGCCAGCAGCTTAGGGGGCGGGTCCTCTCAGTTCTTC. It specifies CASSLGGGSSQFF.

This rearrangement joins TRBV4-2 to TRBJ1-1; D possibly corresponds to TRBD1 (5 bases). Germline V gene sequence: CDR1 LGHNA, CDR2 YNFKEQ. The CDR3 contains 18 residues. Trimming shortened V by 1 base and J by 4 bases, and 22 bases separated the two germline ends. For the CDR3, the DNA is TGTGCCAGCAGCCAAGTCCCAACAGGAGGATATAGGGTCACTGAAGCTTTCTTT. Encoded protein: CASSQVPTGGYRVTEAFF.

V gene TRBV28 combines with J gene TRBJ1-2; the D gene is possibly TRBD1 (6 bases). In germline, CDR1 is MDHEN, CDR2 SYDVKM. There are 13 residues in the CDR3. V lost 2 bases, J lost 6 bases, and 10 bases lay in between. The DNA for the CDR3 is TGTGCCAGCAGTTTAGATGCAGGGGATGGCTACACCTTC. Protein: CASSLDAGDGYTF.

V is TRBV21-1 and J is TRBJ2-3; TRBD2 reflects the table's D call only, with no check against the DNA. TRBV21-1 is a recognized pseudogene. CDR3 size: 21 residues. The DNA for the CDR3 is TGTGCCAGCAGCAATCCTTCCCTAAGAGATAGCGGGGGGACTAGCACAGATACGCAGTATTTT. As protein: CASSNPSLRDSGGTSTDTQYF.

This chain links TRBV7-6 with TRBJ1-6; D unclear. Trimming left V 5 bases short and J 9 bases short, with 14 bases between. CDR3 length: 14 residues. Germline-derived CDR1 and CDR2 are SGHVS and FNYEAQ. The CDR3, as DNA: TGTGCCAGCAGCCCCGACGGTTCCCTTTCACCCCTCCACTTT. Protein product: CASSPDGSLSPLHF. Drawing the rest from reference TRBV7-6 and TRBJ1-6, the complete variable domain is GAGVSQSPRYKVTKRGQDVALRCDPISGHVSLYWYRQALGQGPEFLTYFNYEAQQDKSGLPNDRFSAERPEGSISTLTIQRTEQRDSAMYRCASSPDGSLSPLHFGNGTRLTVT.

The chain has TRBV28 and TRBJ1-2; D ambiguous. Trimming removed 1 base at V and 8 bases at J, with 8 bases between. The CDR3 consists of 12 residues. Germline CDR1 reads MDHEN; CDR2 reads SYDVKM. CDR3 loop: CASSLSKEGYTF. In DNA, the CDR3 is TGTGCCAGCAGTTTATCGAAAGAGGGCTACACCTTC.

This chain uses TRBV12-3 or TRBV12-4 with TRBJ2-3; the D gene is possibly TRBD2 (5 bases). The CDR3 extends over 13 amino acids. Trimming stripped 7 bases from V and 4 bases from J, with 12 bases between. CDR3 sequence (DNA): TGTGCCAGCACCGCGGGTTTCCCAGATACGCAGTATTTT. Translated: CASTAGFPDTQYF.

The rearrangement uses TRBV6-2 or TRBV6-3 and TRBJ2-3, with D maybe TRBD2 (5 bases). CDR1 and CDR2 (germline): MNHEY, SVGEGT. The CDR3 runs 17 residues. The ends were cut back, 1 base at V and 2 bases at J, with 16 bases in the middle. The CDR3 is CASSYLLSGGNTDTQYF. CDR3 sequence (DNA): TGTGCCAGCAGTTACTTATTGAGCGGAGGAAACACAGATACGCAGTATTTT.

The chain joins TRBV25-1 to TRBJ2-7; D ambiguous. Germline CDR1 reads MGHDK; CDR2 reads SYGVNS. Trimming pared 6 bases from V and 7 bases from J, leaving 10 bases between. CDR3 length: 11 residues. The CDR3 region has the DNA TGTGCCAGCAGGACGTTCGAGGAGCAGTACTTC. Its protein product is CASRTFEEQYF.

This clone was observed a single time. The gene calls are TRBV7-9 and TRBJ2-2, with TRBD1 matching over 10 bases. The J segment lost 6 bases and the V segment lost 4 bases, leaving 5 bases of the junction unmatched. The germline CDR1 and CDR2 sequences are SEHNR and FQNEAQ (reference sequence). This CDR3 comprises 15 residues. The CDR3 loop reads CASSWTDRGAGELFF. The CDR3 DNA sequence: TGTGCCAGCAGCTGGACGGACAGGGGGGCCGGGGAGCTGTTTTTT.

V gene TRBV19 combines with J gene TRBJ2-3, with 7 nucleotides matching TRBD1. V trimming: 3 bases; J trimming: 4 bases; junction bases outside the gene matches: 7. The CDR3 contains 15 residues. Germline V gene lookup returns CDR1 LNHDA and CDR2 SQIVND (reference sequence). DNA of the CDR3: TGTGCCAGTAGTATCGGGACAGTTCGTTCAGATACGCAGTATTTT. Its protein product is CASSIGTVRSDTQYF.

The chain employs TRBV19 and TRBJ1-6; D remains ambiguous. CDR3 length: 13 residues. V gave up 5 bases and J gave up 7 bases, with 9 bases separating them. Germline lookup yields CDR1 LNHDA and CDR2 SQIVND (reference sequence). The CDR3 sequence is CASSPSTNSPLHF. The CDR3 DNA sequence: TGTGCCAGTAGTCCATCCACAAATTCACCCCTCCACTTT.

The genes are TRBV6-2 or TRBV6-3 and TRBJ2-2; perhaps TRBD1 as D (6 bases). Germline V gene data show CDR1 as MNHEY and CDR2 as SVGEGT. Trimming shortened V by 4 bases and J by 5 bases, and 11 bases separated the two germline ends. The CDR3 is made up of 14 amino acids. The chain's CDR3 is CASSSQGRTGELFF. CDR3 sequence (DNA): TGTGCCAGCAGTTCTCAGGGGCGAACCGGGGAGCTGTTTTTT.

This clone showed up just a few times. This rearrangement joins TRBV19 to TRBJ2-5; TRBD2 matches 14 bases. This CDR3 region has 15 residues. V was pared by 9 bases and J by 3 bases, with 6 bases of the junction left unmatched. From germline, CDR1 is LNHDA and CDR2 SQIVND (reference sequence). CDR3 DNA: TGTGCCAGCAACGGACTAGCGGGAGGAGAAGAGACCCAGTACTTC. Amino acids: CASNGLAGGEETQYF.

On this clone: Mismatch with germline at one junction end may stem from a read error. The rearrangement joins TRBV20-1 to TRBJ1-1; D possibly corresponds to TRBD1 (5 bases). The CDR3 runs 11 residues. The germline V gene encodes CDR1 DFQATT and CDR2 SNEGSKA (reference sequence). CDR3 amino acids: CSARDKGRLLF. CDR3 sequence (DNA): TGCAGTGCTAGAGACAAGGGACGGCTCCTCTTT.

This clone was detected only once. The chain links TRBV2 to TRBJ1-5; 8 bases align to TRBD1. V lost 9 bases and J lost 0; bases outside the gene matches: 10. Germline V lookup: CDR1 SNHLY, CDR2 FYNNEI. CDR3 length: 16 residues. CDR3 in DNA: TGTGCCAGTCCTAGAGGGACAGGTCATAGCAATCAGCCCCAGCATTTT. Translation gives CASPRGTGHSNQPQHF.